One sample yielded the 13 T cell receptor beta chains listed below, sequenced in a study of T cell responses to AZD1222 COVID-19 vaccine. Assay: immunoSEQ multiplex PCR; the TCRdb copy retains only in-frame clones and omits some. The sample includes under 200,000 clones, around 92% of them seen just once. Sequencing was performed on peripheral blood, taken on day 0 of MenACWY control vaccination. The receptor set was obtained from an adult in good health.

The chain links TRBV2 to TRBJ1-2; D remains ambiguous. V was pared by 8 bases and J by 8 bases, with 18 bases between. Germline values: CDR1 SNHLY, CDR2 FYNNEI. The length of the CDR3 is 13 residues. Written as DNA, the CDR3 is TGTGCCAGCTACCTAACCGGGTCAAGAGGCTACACCTTC. Translation: CASYLTGSRGYTF.

The chain employs TRBV18 and TRBJ1-1; TRBD1 is a possible D gene (5 bases). The germline CDR1 and CDR2 sequences are KGHSH and LQKENI. The CDR3 has 13 residues. V shed 3 bases and J shed 2 bases, with 7 bases lying between them. As DNA, the CDR3 is TGTGCCAGCTCACCGACAGTAAACACTGAAGCTTTCTTT. This sequence encodes CASSPTVNTEAFF.

This clone was recorded only once. This chain links TRBV7-2 with TRBJ2-2, with no clear D. This CDR3 spans 16 amino acids. V gave up 6 bases and J gave up 0 bases, with 14 bases separating them. The germline gives CDR1 SGHTA, CDR2 FQGNSA. CDR3 nucleotide sequence: TGTGCCAGCAGATCACCGGACCCGACGAACACCGGGGAGCTGTTTTTT. Its protein is CASRSPDPTNTGELFF.

The chain combines TRBV19 with TRBJ1-1, with D possibly TRBD1 on 6 matching bases. Germline CDR1 and CDR2: LNHDA and SQIVND (reference sequence). Trimming left V 1 base short and J 5 bases short, with 11 bases between. CDR3 length: 14 amino acids. In nucleotides, the CDR3 is TGTGCCAGTAGTATAGGGGGGGCTCGAACTGAAGCTTTCTTT. Its protein product is CASSIGGARTEAFF.

V usage is TRBV2 and J usage is TRBJ2-7; D gene unclear. Germline loops: CDR1 SNHLY, CDR2 FYNNEI. This CDR3 is built from 12 residues. V shed 6 bases and J shed 3 bases, with 9 bases lying between them. CDR3 DNA sequence: TGTGCCAGCAGGGATGCGCACTACGAGCAGTACTTC. Translation: CASRDAHYEQYF.

The chain is built from TRBV20-1 and TRBJ1-2, with a weak D call TRBD1 (5 bases). CDR1 DFQATT and CDR2 SNEGSKA come from the germline V gene (reference sequence). The CDR3 has 11 residues. Trimming took off 4 bases at V and 3 bases at J, with 6 bases between the two ends. The CDR3 loop reads CSATGDYGYTF. Here the CDR3 DNA reads TGCAGTGCTACGGGGGACTATGGCTACACCTTC.

The chain joins TRBV3-1 (or the pseudogene TRBV3-2) to TRBJ2-3; D is unclear. CDR3 length: 14 amino acids. V was trimmed by 0 bases and J by 9 bases, leaving 13 bases between them. Germline CDR1 and CDR2: LGHDT and YNNKEL (reference sequence). This chain's CDR3 is CASSQDLLTDTQYF. CDR3 nucleotide sequence: TGTGCCAGCAGCCAAGACCTCCTGACGGACACGCAGTATTTT.

The chain links TRBV19 to TRBJ2-5; the match to TRBD2 covers 8 bases. The CDR3 runs 14 residues. The junction had 7 bases not matched to a gene; V was cut back by 5 bases and J by 5 bases. Germline V gene lookup returns CDR1 LNHDA and CDR2 SQIVND (reference sequence). DNA for the CDR3: TGTGCCAGTAGTGTACCGGGACTAGGGGAGACCCAGTACTTC. Translated: CASSVPGLGETQYF.

This rearrangement joins TRBV2 to TRBJ1-5; D is undetermined. This CDR3 has 12 amino acids. Germline CDR1 reads SNHLY; CDR2 reads FYNNEI. V lost 1 base to trimming and J lost 2 bases, with 0 bases between them. CDR3 loop: CASSEGNQPQHF. In nucleotides, the CDR3 is TGTGCCAGCAGTGAAGGCAATCAGCCCCAGCATTTT.

This rearrangement joins TRBV3-1 (or the pseudogene TRBV3-2) to TRBJ2-1; no definite D call. V dropped 0 bases and J dropped 7 bases, with 16 bases sitting between them. The germline CDR1 and CDR2 sequences are LGHDT and YNNKEL (reference sequence). The CDR3 length is 16 residues. CDR3 loop: CASSQDLGIKRNEQFF. CDR3 sequence (DNA): TGTGCCAGCAGCCAAGACTTAGGGATCAAGAGGAATGAGCAGTTCTTC.

The rearrangement links TRBV11-3 to TRBJ2-1; a possible D gene is TRBD2 (6 bases). The germline V gene encodes CDR1 SGHNT and CDR2 YENEEA. Trimming left V 2 bases short and J 0 bases short, with 17 bases between. The CDR3 has 18 residues. CDR3 in amino acids: CASSLRRRDFLSYNEQFF. CDR3 nucleotide sequence: TGTGCCAGCAGCTTACGACGGCGGGATTTCCTCTCCTACAATGAGCAGTTCTTC.

CDR3 loop: CASSQERENTEAFF. The CDR3 DNA follows: TGTGCCAGCAGCCAAGAAAGGGAAAACACTGAAGCTTTCTTT. This chain links TRBV4-2 with TRBJ1-1; D unclear. This CDR3 is 14 amino acids long. Germline assignment: CDR1 LGHNA and CDR2 YNFKEQ. V was shortened by 0 bases and J by 2 bases, with 7 bases between the two germline ends.

The V call is TRBV7-2, the J call TRBJ2-3; D may be TRBD2 (6 bases). From germline, CDR1 is SGHTA and CDR2 FQGNSA. CDR3 length equals 17 residues. The germline V and J ends were trimmed by 5 bases and 7 bases, with 25 bases remaining between them. The CDR3 loop is CASSGTLSGTHMNTQYF. The CDR3 DNA sequence: TGTGCCAGCAGCGGGACGTTGTCCGGGACTCACATGAATACGCAGTATTTT.